The T cell receptor (beta chain) under discussion was sequenced for a study of Ad26.COV2.S vaccination and SARS-CoV-2 variants. Looking at the study overall: Once or twice, 56 days apart, Ad26.COV2.S was delivered intramuscularly. General study findings and limits: Those who received the vaccine showed greater spike-specific TCR breadth than those given placebo.

A word on this clone: Antigen unknown.

The CDR3 is 15 residues long. CDR1 SEHNR and CDR2 FQNEAQ come from the germline V gene (reference sequence). Trimming stripped 2 bases from V and 3 bases from J, with 13 bases between. Sequencing used immunoSEQ multiplex PCR; TCRdb keeps in-frame clones, though not all of them. Of roughly 320,000 clones in the sample, approximately 86% were seen once. The treatment was: about 20 received Ad26.COV2.S at low or high dose, single or two shots; five or six received placebo; per-sample allocation not given. Samples analyzed were those drawn on day 63 after the first vaccine or placebo injection. Recruitment in Boston yielded a donor of adult age, 18-55 years. Immunization relied on an Ad26 vector, which expressed Wuhan-strain SARS-CoV-2 spike.

The receptor was derived from a person between 18 and 59 years old who received the Ad26.COV2.S COVID-19 vaccine or a placebo. The sample in question was peripheral blood, obtained in a trial of Ad26.COV2.S vaccine versus placebo. This chain uses TRBV7-9 with TRBJ1-2; the D is unclear. The CDR3 bases are TGTGCCAGCAGCTTACAATATGAAGAGGACTATGGCTACACCTTC. Translated, it gives CASSLQYEEDYGYTF.